This passage covers 20 T cell receptor beta chains from one sample sequenced in a study of cytomegalovirus exposure and HLA in healthy donors. In the PCR, 60 Vbeta and 13 Jbeta primers were used. Using immunoSEQ multiplex PCR, the repertoire was profiled, and TCRdb retains in-frame clones only, with some absent. The sample lists 120,000 or so clones; about 80% were seen once. Material: PBMCs. The source is a male donor in good health and CMV-seronegative.

A few counts support this clone. CDR3 residues: CASSRSGDAYEQYF. The CDR3 DNA reads TGTGCCAGCAGCCGTAGCGGGGATGCCTACGAGCAGTACTTC. This chain joins TRBV21-1 and TRBJ2-7; whether TRBD2, the table's D call, matches the DNA was not checked. TRBV21-1 is designated a pseudogene. This CDR3 has 14 amino acids.

CDR3 bases: TGCGCCAGCAGCTTACGGACAGGGGACTATGGCTACACCTTC. Its protein product is CASSLRTGDYGYTF. The V and J genes are TRBV5-1 and TRBJ1-2, with 9 bases fitting TRBD1. The J segment lost 3 bases and the V segment lost 2 bases, leaving 2 bases of the junction unmatched. The CDR3 runs 14 residues. Germline CDR1 reads SGHRS; CDR2 reads YFSETQ.

The V call is TRBV9, the J call TRBJ2-1; TRBD1 matches at 9 bases. CDR3 length: 15 residues. The junction had 2 bases not matched to a gene; V was cut back by 0 bases and J by 4 bases. Germline loops: CDR1 SGDLS, CDR2 YYNGEE. As DNA, the CDR3 is TGTGCCAGCAGCGTAGGGGACAGGGATTACAATGAGCAGTTCTTC. Amino acid sequence: CASSVGDRDYNEQFF.

The rearrangement uses TRBV9 and TRBJ2-1; 8 bases are shared with TRBD1. The CDR3 has 16 residues. Germline loops: CDR1 SGDLS, CDR2 YYNGEE. V trimming: 0 bases; J trimming: 7 bases; junction bases outside the gene matches: 9. The DNA of the CDR3 is TGTGCCAGCAGCGTAGGGGTGGCAGGGGGCAGGAATGAGCAGTTCTTC. The encoded protein is CASSVGVAGGRNEQFF.

This clone was observed a single time. The V and J genes are TRBV7-2 and TRBJ2-5, with 10 bases matching TRBD1. This CDR3 has 13 residues. The germline V gene has CDR1 SGHTA and CDR2 FQGNSA. The ends lost 8 bases at V and 4 bases at J; junction bases unmatched: 4. CDR3 amino acids: CASGDRGPETQYF. The CDR3 nucleotides are TGTGCCAGCGGGGACAGGGGACCAGAGACCCAGTACTTC.

The chain combines TRBV30 with TRBJ2-2, with D possibly matching TRBD2 (6 bases). This CDR3 spans 13 amino acids. Germline V gene data show CDR1 as GTSNPN and CDR2 as SVGIG (reference sequence). Trimming took 5 bases from V and 4 from J, leaving 11 bases between them. The CDR3, as DNA: TGTGCCTGGTCGGGACTTCCCACCGGGGAGCTGTTTTTT. Translated: CAWSGLPTGELFF. The full variable domain, with the rest looked up from reference TRBV30 and TRBJ2-2, is SQTIHQWPATLVQPVGSPLSLECTVEGTSNPNLYWYRQAAGRGLQLLFYSVGIGQISSEVPQNLSASRPQDRQFILSSKKLLLSDSGFYLCAWSGLPTGELFFGEGSRLTVL.

The chain links TRBV19 to TRBJ2-1; 9 bases align to TRBD2. With 1 base clipped from V and 10 bases from J, the junction kept 8 bases outside the gene matches. This CDR3 comprises 15 residues. Germline V gene lookup returns CDR1 LNHDA and CDR2 SQIVND (reference sequence). This CDR3 is CASSIGGLAGKEQFF. For the CDR3, the DNA is TGTGCCAGTAGTATAGGGGGACTAGCAGGAAAAGAGCAGTTCTTC.

The chain combines TRBV28 with TRBJ2-5; 8 bases are a match to TRBD1. With 5 bases clipped from V and 5 bases from J, the junction kept 4 bases outside the gene matches. The CDR3 loop spans 13 amino acids. CDR1 is MDHEN, CDR2 SYDVKM, per germline. The CDR3 region has the DNA TGTGCCAGCAGTCCAGGGGGCGGGGAGACCCAGTACTTC. Protein product: CASSPGGGETQYF.

The chain combines TRBV18 with TRBJ1-2; D unclear. CDR3 length equals 13 residues. V lost 3 bases and J lost 8, with 13 bases in between. Germline V gene data show CDR1 as KGHSH and CDR2 as LQKENI. The CDR3: CASSPGGGQGYTF. The CDR3 region has the DNA TGTGCCAGCTCACCCGGTGGAGGGCAAGGCTACACCTTC.

The rearrangement joins TRBV7-9 to TRBJ2-7; 8 bases fit TRBD2. Germline CDR1 is SEHNR and CDR2 is FQNEAQ (reference sequence). This CDR3 region has 15 residues. V shed 3 bases and J 4 bases; nucleotides not matched to a gene: 8. The CDR3 sequence is CASSLMSAGAYEQYF. The CDR3 DNA sequence: TGTGCCAGCAGCTTGATGTCAGCGGGGGCGTACGAGCAGTACTTC.

This chain links TRBV7-7 with TRBJ2-7; 8 nucleotides line up with TRBD1. The CDR3 extends over 15 amino acids. V shed 4 bases and J 3 bases; nucleotides not matched to a gene: 8. The germline CDR1 and CDR2 sequences are SSHAT and FNYEAQ (reference sequence). The CDR3, as DNA: TGTGCCAGCAGCTCAAGCCGGGACAGGTGCTACGAGCAGTACTTC. Translating gives CASSSSRDRCYEQYF. Full variable domain (missing parts from reference TRBV7-7 and TRBJ2-7): GAGVSQSPRYKVTKRGQDVTLRCDPISSHATLYWYQQALGQGPEFLTYFNYEAQPDKSGLPSDRFSAERPEGSISTLTIQRTEQRDSAMYRCASSSSRDRCYEQYFGPGTRLTVT.

With regard to this clone: Relative to the germline gene, one junction end is altered; a read error may explain this. The V and J genes are TRBV7-9 and TRBJ2-7; maybe TRBD2 (7 bases). Germline values: CDR1 SEHNR, CDR2 FQNEAQ (reference sequence). CDR3 length: 15 residues. The CDR3, as DNA: TGTTCCAGCAGCTTAATTAGGGGGGGCTCTTACGAGCAGTACTTC. Amino acid sequence: CSSSLIRGGSYEQYF.

The sample holds one count of this clone. V gene TRBV2 combines with J gene TRBJ2-1, with 8 bases aligning to TRBD2. The CDR3 runs 17 residues. Germline V CDR1 and CDR2: SNHLY, FYNNEI. With V trimmed by 0 bases and J by 4 bases, 8 bases remained unmatched. The CDR3 here is CASSEALLGTRYNEQFF. The CDR3 nucleotides are TGTGCCAGCAGTGAAGCGCTTCTCGGGACTAGATACAATGAGCAGTTCTTC.

The rearrangement uses TRBV20-1 and TRBJ1-5; D remains ambiguous. The germline V and J ends were trimmed by 3 bases and 11 bases, with 11 bases remaining between them. In germline, CDR1 is DFQATT, CDR2 SNEGSKA (reference sequence). CDR3 length: 11 residues. CDR3 residues: CSASAPGAQHF. In DNA form, the CDR3 reads TGCAGTGCTAGCGCCCCCGGGGCCCAGCATTTT.

The chain couples TRBV29-1 to TRBJ2-1, with 9 bases that match TRBD2. V shed 5 bases, J shed 7 bases, and the junction held 3 bases outside the gene matches. CDR3 size: 12 residues. Germline lookup yields CDR1 SQVTM and CDR2 ANQGSEA. The CDR3 bases are TGCAGCGTTAGCGCGGGGGGGAATGAGCAGTTCTTC. The encoded protein is CSVSAGGNEQFF.

This chain connects TRBV12-5 to TRBJ2-1; 10 nucleotides align to TRBD1. The V and J ends lost 0 bases and 8 bases, in that order; junction bases with no gene match: 10. CDR1 and CDR2 (germline): LGHNT, FRNRAP. The CDR3 totals 17 residues. CDR3 nucleotide sequence: TGTGCTAGTGGTTTGGTAATTGGACAGGGGGTAGACTATGAGCAGTTCTTC. Translating it yields CASGLVIGQGVDYEQFF.

The CDR3 nucleotides read TGCGCCAGCAGCCAAGTCGCGGGGCTCGGCACCGGGGAGCTGTTTTTT. It codes for CASSQVAGLGTGELFF. This chain uses TRBV4-3 with TRBJ2-2; a possible D gene is TRBD2 (6 bases). V lost 1 base to trimming and J lost 4 bases, with 13 bases between them. Looked up from germline, CDR1 is LGHNA and CDR2 is YSLEER. The CDR3 totals 16 residues.

The rearrangement uses TRBV7-2 and TRBJ2-1, with TRBD2 matching 8 bases. CDR1 is SGHTA and CDR2 is FQGNSA in the germline V gene. Trimming at V came to 2 bases and at J to 3 bases, leaving 6 bases not matched to a gene. The CDR3 is 16 residues long. This chain's CDR3 is CASSLQAGAFYNEQFF. CDR3 coding DNA: TGTGCCAGCAGCTTACAAGCGGGAGCCTTCTACAATGAGCAGTTCTTC.

This clone was picked up many times. The V gene is TRBV10-3, the J gene TRBJ2-3; the match to TRBD2 covers 11 bases. This CDR3 region has 16 residues. The germline gives CDR1 ENHRY, CDR2 SYGVKD. The V segment lost 3 bases and the J segment 2 bases; nucleotides outside the gene matches: 4. CDR3 amino acids: CAISDASGGSTDTQYF. Written as DNA, the CDR3 is TGTGCCATCAGTGACGCTAGCGGGGGGTCCACAGATACGCAGTATTTT.

A single count supports this clone. The chain links TRBV9 to TRBJ2-2, with D hard to call. Looked up from germline, CDR1 is SGDLS and CDR2 is YYNGEE. The CDR3 length is 12 residues. V gave up 0 bases and J gave up 7 bases, with 4 bases separating them. The CDR3 spells CASSVGGGELFF. The CDR3 bases are TGTGCCAGCAGCGTAGGAGGCGGGGAGCTGTTTTTT.